The 20 T cell receptor beta chains below come from one sample, sequenced in a study of STAT3 mutations in large granular lymphocyte leukemia. Notes on the study in general: At least one immunodominant TCR beta clonotype appeared in every T-cell large granular lymphocyte leukemia patient.

No antigens are known for them. Profiled with immunoSEQ multiplex PCR; TCRdb holds only in-frame clones, not every one. This sample carries more than 3,000 clones, around 68% of them seen once, and the ten largest clones take roughly 16%. The material sequenced was peripheral blood mononuclear cells. All receptors come from a woman between 40 and 55 years old with T-cell large granular lymphocyte leukemia. Some clones in this sample may be carry-over from other donors' samples.

The chain joins TRBV4-2 to TRBJ2-3; D call uncertain. The germline V and J ends were trimmed by 0 bases and 3 bases, with 10 bases remaining between them. CDR1 and CDR2 (germline): LGHNA, YNFKEQ. CDR3 size: 15 residues. Here the CDR3 reads CASSQDGSGTDTQYF. The CDR3 DNA sequence: TGTGCCAGCAGCCAAGATGGGTCGGGTACAGATACGCAGTATTTT.

The chain joins TRBV30 to TRBJ2-7; D is perhaps TRBD1 or TRBD2 (5 bases each). The CDR3 runs to 15 residues. V was clipped by 6 bases and J by 2 bases, with 20 bases between them. Germline V gives CDR1 GTSNPN, CDR2 SVGIG (reference sequence). In nucleotides, the CDR3 is TGTGCCTGTTCCCGCATGGGGGACGGAGCCTACGAGCAGTACTTC. Protein product: CACSRMGDGAYEQYF. Combining the CDR3 with reference TRBV30 and TRBJ2-7 gives the whole variable domain SQTIHQWPATLVQPVGSPLSLECTVEGTSNPNLYWYRQAAGRGLQLLFYSVGIGQISSEVPQNLSASRPQDRQFILSSKKLLLSDSGFYLCACSRMGDGAYEQYFGPGTRLTVT.

This clone was detected only a few times. CDR3 in DNA: TGTGCCAGCAGCTCCGAGGGGGGGTATACTAGCCACGAGCAGTACTTC. Amino acid sequence: CASSSEGGYTSHEQYF. This chain connects TRBV7-8 to TRBJ2-7; tentative D call: TRBD2 (7 bases). This CDR3 contains 16 residues. CDR1 SGHVS and CDR2 FQNEAQ come from the germline V gene. V lost 4 bases and J lost 5, with 21 bases in between.

The chain joins TRBV6-1 to TRBJ2-7; D might be TRBD2 (6 bases). Germline V lookup: CDR1 MNHNS, CDR2 SASEGT. This CDR3 region has 14 residues. The V and J ends lost 6 bases and 1 base respectively, with 13 bases between them. As DNA, the CDR3 is TGTGCCAGCAGAGCTGCCGGGGGTTCCTACGAGCAGTACTTC. Its protein product is CASRAAGGSYEQYF.

This clone was found a few times. This chain uses TRBV7-6 with TRBJ2-3; D gene ambiguous. Germline assignment: CDR1 SGHVS and CDR2 FNYEAQ. The CDR3 loop spans 12 amino acids. Trimming pared 3 bases from V and 3 bases from J, leaving 4 bases between. The CDR3 here is CASSFSTDTQYF. The CDR3 nucleotides are TGTGCCAGCAGCTTCTCTACAGATACGCAGTATTTT.

The chain combines TRBV10-3 with TRBJ2-7, with D unclear. V lost 8 bases and J 7 bases, leaving 9 bases between the germline ends. From germline, CDR1 is ENHRY and CDR2 SYGVKD. The CDR3 loop spans 10 amino acids. This CDR3 is CAIGRGEQYF. CDR3 coding DNA: TGTGCCATCGGACGTGGGGAGCAGTACTTC.

The chain recombines TRBV5-1 with TRBJ2-1; no firm D call. Germline CDR1 SGHRS, CDR2 YFSETQ. This CDR3 has 14 amino acids. With 0 bases removed from V and 5 bases from J, the gap between germline ends came to 9 bases. CDR3 protein: CASSLERVNNEQFF. CDR3 nucleotides: TGCGCCAGCAGCTTGGAAAGGGTGAACAATGAGCAGTTCTTC.

V and J are TRBV6-6 and TRBJ1-2; a weak D match, TRBD1 (6 bases). The CDR3 totals 13 residues. Germline-derived CDR1 and CDR2 are MNHNY and SVGAGI (reference sequence). V lost 5 bases to trimming and J lost 5 bases, with 12 bases between them. This CDR3 reads CASSPGTNYGYTF. CDR3 coding DNA: TGTGCCAGCAGTCCCGGGACAAATTATGGCTACACCTTC.

Only a few counts were recorded for this clone. The rearrangement joins TRBV6-6 to TRBJ2-1; D unresolved. V was shortened by 6 bases and J by 6 bases, with 6 bases between the two germline ends. The CDR3 is 11 amino acids. Germline CDR1 is MNHNY and CDR2 is SVGAGI (reference sequence). The CDR3 coding sequence is TGTGCCAGCAGCTTGACCAATGAGCAGTTCTTC. Translation gives CASSLTNEQFF.

The rearrangement uses TRBV18 and TRBJ1-4; D uncertain. V was shortened by 1 base and J by 6 bases, with 12 bases between the two germline ends. The germline gives CDR1 KGHSH, CDR2 LQKENI. The CDR3 contains 15 residues. CDR3 sequence reads: CASSPRSNSDEKLFF. The CDR3, as DNA: TGTGCCAGCTCACCACGGTCAAACTCGGATGAAAAACTGTTTTTT.

The J gene is TRBJ2-7, the V gene TRBV19; 7 nucleotides line up with TRBD1. The CDR3 has 15 residues. Germline V gives CDR1 LNHDA, CDR2 SQIVND (reference sequence). Trimming took 5 bases from V and 2 from J; bases not matched to a gene: 9. The CDR3 sequence: CASSPGRGRPYEQYF. DNA for the CDR3: TGTGCCAGTAGTCCTGGAAGGGGGCGCCCCTACGAGCAGTACTTC.

In this sample, this clone turned up a few times. The CDR3 region is CASSSDPGLPLQYF. The DNA for the CDR3 is TGCGCCAGCAGCTCAGATCCGGGACTCCCGTTGCAGTACTTC. The V gene is TRBV5-1, the J gene TRBJ2-7, with a weak D call TRBD2 (6 bases). Trimming took 3 bases from V and 9 from J, leaving 19 bases between them. In germline, CDR1 is SGHRS, CDR2 YFSETQ. The CDR3 is 14 residues long.

The V gene is TRBV5-6, the J gene TRBJ1-5; D is ambiguous. V dropped 2 bases and J dropped 1 base, with 10 bases sitting between them. The CDR3 extends over 15 amino acids. CDR1 and CDR2 (germline): SGHDT, YYEEEE. Here the CDR3 DNA reads TGTGCCAGCAGCTTATCCTCGCGGAGCAATCAGCCCCAGCATTTT. Its protein is CASSLSSRSNQPQHF. Based on the CDR3 plus reference TRBV5-6 and TRBJ1-5, the full variable domain is DAGVTQSPTHLIKTRGQQVTLRCSPKSGHDTVSWYQQALGQGPQFIFQYYEEEERQRGNFPDRFSGHQFPNYSSELNVNALLLGDSALYLCASSLSSRSNQPQHFGDGTRLSIL.

The chain uses TRBV2 and TRBJ1-5, with TRBD1 as a possible D gene (5 bases). Germline V gene sequence: CDR1 SNHLY, CDR2 FYNNEI. V lost 6 bases and J lost 5, with 17 bases in between. This CDR3 comprises 15 residues. The CDR3 here is CASRGGRGSDQPQHF. In DNA, the CDR3 is TGTGCCAGCAGAGGAGGACGGGGCAGCGATCAGCCCCAGCATTTT.

This sequence joins TRBV29-1 and TRBJ1-5; D possibly corresponds to TRBD1 (5 bases). The CDR3 runs 14 residues. The ends were cut back, 7 bases at V and 7 bases at J, with 20 bases in the middle. Germline lookup yields CDR1 SQVTM and CDR2 ANQGSEA. CDR3 sequence: CSATAGGGGQPQHF. The CDR3 nucleotides read TGCAGCGCCACCGCGGGCGGTGGGGGACAGCCCCAGCATTTT.

The J gene is TRBJ2-2, the V gene TRBV7-9; 7 nucleotides agree with TRBD1. V shed 5 bases, J shed 2 bases, and the junction held 5 bases outside the gene matches. The CDR3 is made up of 15 amino acids. Per germline, CDR1 SEHNR and CDR2 FQNEAQ (reference sequence). The CDR3 protein is CASSDRDRNTGELFF. CDR3 nucleotides: TGTGCCAGCAGCGACCGGGACAGAAACACCGGGGAGCTGTTTTTT.

A few counts support this clone. The J gene is TRBJ2-3, the V gene TRBV29-1; possible D gene TRBD2, 7 bases. The V end was cut by 5 bases, the J end by 2 bases, with 14 bases between. The CDR3 totals 14 residues. Germline loops: CDR1 SQVTM, CDR2 ANQGSEA. CDR3 amino acids: CSVTYGGLTDTQYF. CDR3 DNA: TGCAGCGTTACCTACGGGGGGCTCACAGATACGCAGTATTTT.

The chain is built from TRBV5-5 and TRBJ2-1; 11 bases line up with TRBD2. CDR1 SGHKS and CDR2 YYEKEE come from the germline V gene (reference sequence). CDR3 length: 15 residues. V trimming: 4 bases; J trimming: 10 bases; junction bases outside the gene matches: 10. CDR3 coding DNA: TGTGCCAGCAGCCCAAGGACTAGCGGGCTTGGGGAGCAGTTCTTC. Translated, it gives CASSPRTSGLGEQFF. Full variable domain (missing parts from reference TRBV5-5 and TRBJ2-1): DAGVTQSPTHLIKTRGQQVTLRCSPISGHKSVSWYQQVLGQGPQFIFQYYEKEERGRGNFPDRFSARQFPNYSSELNVNALLLGDSALYLCASSPRTSGLGEQFFGPGTRLTVL.

In its sample, this clone was seen a few times. This same CDR3 is encoded by further DNA sequences in the sample. V and J are TRBV5-1 and TRBJ1-2; D gene unclear. V lost 7 bases, J lost 4 bases, and 8 bases lay in between. The CDR3 consists of 11 residues. CDR1 and CDR2 from the germline V gene are SGHRS and YFSETQ. The chain's CDR3 is CASREAYGYTF. Here the CDR3 DNA reads TGCGCCAGCCGGGAGGCCTATGGCTACACCTTC.

The chain employs TRBV27 and TRBJ2-7, with D perhaps assigned TRBD1 or TRBD2 (5 bases each). The CDR3 covers 17 residues. The V end was cut by 2 bases, the J end by 1 base, with 18 bases between. Germline values: CDR1 MNHEY, CDR2 SMNVEV (reference sequence). CDR3 nucleotides: TGTGCCAGCAGTTTAGGGGGACGGCTGTACGGGTCCTACGAGCAGTACTTC. Its protein product is CASSLGGRLYGSYEQYF.